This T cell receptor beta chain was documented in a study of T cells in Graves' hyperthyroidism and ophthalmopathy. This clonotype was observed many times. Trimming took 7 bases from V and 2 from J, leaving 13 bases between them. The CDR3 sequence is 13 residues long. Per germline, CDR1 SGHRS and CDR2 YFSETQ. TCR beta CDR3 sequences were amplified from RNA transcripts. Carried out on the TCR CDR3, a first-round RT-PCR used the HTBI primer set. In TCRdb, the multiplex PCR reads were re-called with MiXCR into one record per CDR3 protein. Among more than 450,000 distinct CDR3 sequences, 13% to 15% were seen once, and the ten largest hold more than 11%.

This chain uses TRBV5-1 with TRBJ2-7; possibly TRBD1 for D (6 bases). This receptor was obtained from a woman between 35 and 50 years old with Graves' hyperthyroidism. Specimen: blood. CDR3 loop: CASRREGAYEQYF. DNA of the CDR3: TGCGCCAGCCGCCGAGAGGGGGCCTACGAGCAGTACTTC.